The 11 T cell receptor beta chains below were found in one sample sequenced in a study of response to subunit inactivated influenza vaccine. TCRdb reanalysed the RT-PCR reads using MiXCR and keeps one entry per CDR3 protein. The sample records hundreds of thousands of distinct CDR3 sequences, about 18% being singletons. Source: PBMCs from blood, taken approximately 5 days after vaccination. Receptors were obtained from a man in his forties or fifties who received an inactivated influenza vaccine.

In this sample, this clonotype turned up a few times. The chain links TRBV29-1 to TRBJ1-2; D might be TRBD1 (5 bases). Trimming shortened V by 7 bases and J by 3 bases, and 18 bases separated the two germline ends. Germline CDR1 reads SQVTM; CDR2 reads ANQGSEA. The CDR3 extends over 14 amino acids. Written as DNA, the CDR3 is TGCAGCGCCGCAGGGCAGCCCCCATACTATGGCTACACCTTC. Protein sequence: CSAAGQPPYYGYTF.

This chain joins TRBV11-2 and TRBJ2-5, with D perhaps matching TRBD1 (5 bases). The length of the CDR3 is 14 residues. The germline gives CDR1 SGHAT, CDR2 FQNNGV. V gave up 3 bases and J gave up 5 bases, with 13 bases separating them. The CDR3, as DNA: TGTGCCAGCAGCTTGCAGGGAAAATTTGAGACCCAGTACTTC. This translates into CASSLQGKFETQYF.

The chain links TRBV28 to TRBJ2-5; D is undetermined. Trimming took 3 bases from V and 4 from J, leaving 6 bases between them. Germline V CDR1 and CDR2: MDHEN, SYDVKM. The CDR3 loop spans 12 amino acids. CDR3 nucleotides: TGTGCCAGCAGTTTCTGGCCAGAGACCCAGTACTTC. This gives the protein CASSFWPETQYF.

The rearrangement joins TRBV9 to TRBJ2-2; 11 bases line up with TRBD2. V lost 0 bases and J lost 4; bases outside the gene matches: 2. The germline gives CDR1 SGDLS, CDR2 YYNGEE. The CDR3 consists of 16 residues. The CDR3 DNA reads TGTGCCAGCAGCGTAGATAGCGGGAGGGCCACCGGGGAGCTGTTTTTT. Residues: CASSVDSGRATGELFF.

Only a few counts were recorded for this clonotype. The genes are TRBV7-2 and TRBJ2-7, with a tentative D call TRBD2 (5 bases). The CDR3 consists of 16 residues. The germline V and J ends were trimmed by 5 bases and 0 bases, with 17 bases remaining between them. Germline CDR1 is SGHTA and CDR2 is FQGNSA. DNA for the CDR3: TGTGCCAGCAGCCCTAGCATGGCGGTTAGCTCCTACGAGCAGTACTTC. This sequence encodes CASSPSMAVSSYEQYF.

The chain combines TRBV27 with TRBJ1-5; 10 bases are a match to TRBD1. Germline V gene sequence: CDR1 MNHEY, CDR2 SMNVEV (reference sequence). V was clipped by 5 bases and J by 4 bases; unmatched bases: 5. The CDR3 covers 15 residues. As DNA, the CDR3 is TGTGCCAGCAGTGGGACAGGGGCGCCTAATCAGCCCCAGCATTTT. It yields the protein CASSGTGAPNQPQHF.

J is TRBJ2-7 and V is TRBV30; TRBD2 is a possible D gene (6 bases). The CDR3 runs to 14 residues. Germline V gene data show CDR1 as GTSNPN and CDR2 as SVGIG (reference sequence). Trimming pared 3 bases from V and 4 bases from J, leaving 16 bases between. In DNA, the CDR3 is TGTGCCTGGAGCGGAGGGGTGACCGTTTACGAGCAGTACTTC. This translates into CAWSGGVTVYEQYF.

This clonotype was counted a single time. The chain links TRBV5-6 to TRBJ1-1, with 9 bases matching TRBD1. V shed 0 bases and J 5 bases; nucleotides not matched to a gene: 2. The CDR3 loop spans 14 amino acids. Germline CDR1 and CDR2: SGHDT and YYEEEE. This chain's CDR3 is CASSLETGGTEAFF. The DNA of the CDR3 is TGTGCCAGCAGCTTGGAGACAGGGGGGACTGAAGCTTTCTTT.

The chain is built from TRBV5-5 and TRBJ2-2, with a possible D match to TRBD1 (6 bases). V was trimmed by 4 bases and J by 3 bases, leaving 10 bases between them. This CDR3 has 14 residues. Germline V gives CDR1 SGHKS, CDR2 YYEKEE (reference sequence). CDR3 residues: CASSDGQYTGELFF. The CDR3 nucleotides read TGTGCCAGCAGCGATGGACAGTACACCGGGGAGCTGTTTTTT.

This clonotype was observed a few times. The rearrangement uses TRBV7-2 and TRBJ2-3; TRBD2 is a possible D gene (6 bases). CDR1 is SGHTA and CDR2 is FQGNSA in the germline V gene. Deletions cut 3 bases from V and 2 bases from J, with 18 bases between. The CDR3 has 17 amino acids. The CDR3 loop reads CASSFALSGLYTDTQYF. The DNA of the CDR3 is TGTGCCAGCAGCTTCGCCCTCTCGGGACTCTACACAGATACGCAGTATTTT.

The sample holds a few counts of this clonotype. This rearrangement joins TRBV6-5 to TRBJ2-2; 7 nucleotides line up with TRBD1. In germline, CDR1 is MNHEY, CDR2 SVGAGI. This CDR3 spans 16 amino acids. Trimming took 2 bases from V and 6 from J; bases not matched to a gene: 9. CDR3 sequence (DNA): TGTGCCAGCAGTTACGCCGACCTACAGGGGCCCGGGGAGCTGTTTTTT. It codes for CASSYADLQGPGELFF.